The 24 T cell receptor beta chains listed next were all sequenced from one sample in a study of blood T cell repertoires in COVID-19. Assay used: immunoSEQ multiplex PCR; TCRdb lists only in-frame clones, some missing. The table records some 97,000 clones, around 88% of them present only once. The source material was peripheral blood. These receptors were obtained from a human donor in a cohort sampled during active COVID-19.

The gene calls are TRBV20-1 and TRBJ2-7; 7 bases agree with TRBD2. This CDR3 comprises 14 residues. The trim removed 6 bases at V and 2 bases at J, leaving 10 bases unmatched. Germline values: CDR1 DFQATT, CDR2 SNEGSKA (reference sequence). The CDR3 bases are TGCAGTGCCAGTCCCAAGGGACTAACCTACGAGCAGTACTTC. Its translation is CSASPKGLTYEQYF.

The V gene is TRBV12-3 or TRBV12-4, the J gene TRBJ1-5; D is possibly TRBD1 (5 bases). The CDR3 has 13 residues. V lost 3 bases, J lost 4 bases, and 7 bases lay in between. CDR3 nucleotides: TGTGCCAGCAGTTTGCAGGGAAATCAGCCCCAGCATTTT. This codes for CASSLQGNQPQHF.

The rearrangement joins TRBV19 to TRBJ1-4; D perhaps matches TRBD1 (5 bases). Germline CDR1 reads LNHDA; CDR2 reads SQIVND (reference sequence). This CDR3 comprises 14 residues. Trimming took off 7 bases at V and 5 bases at J, with 14 bases between the two ends. The CDR3 DNA reads as TGTGCCAGTAATCGGGGGGGAATGAATGAAAAACTGTTTTTT. Protein sequence: CASNRGGMNEKLFF.

V and J are TRBV19 and TRBJ1-2, with 9 bases lining up with TRBD1. After removal of 5 bases from V and 11 bases from J, the junction contained 18 bases not matched to a gene. This CDR3 has 16 amino acids. Germline assignment: CDR1 LNHDA and CDR2 SQIVND (reference sequence). CDR3 amino acids: CASSHTPSLGQGTYTF. The CDR3 DNA follows: TGTGCCAGTAGTCATACCCCTAGCCTAGGACAGGGGACGTACACCTTC.

This clone has just a few counts. The chain carries TRBV5-4 and TRBJ1-3; D might be TRBD1 (5 bases). Trimming cost V 0 bases and J 3 bases, with 10 bases left between them. CDR3 length: 15 residues. Germline V gene data show CDR1 as SGHNT and CDR2 as YYREEE (reference sequence). The CDR3: CASSLASGLGNTIYF. The CDR3 DNA is TGTGCCAGCAGCTTGGCCTCGGGACTTGGAAACACCATATATTTT. Combining the CDR3 with reference TRBV5-4 and TRBJ1-3 gives the whole variable domain ETGVTQSPTHLIKTRGQQVTLRCSSQSGHNTVSWYQQALGQGPQFIFQYYREEENGRGNFPPRFSGLQFPNYSSELNVNALELDDSALYLCASSLASGLGNTIYFGEGSWLTVV.

The rearrangement joins TRBV5-4 to TRBJ1-1; possibly TRBD1 for D (5 bases). This CDR3 comprises 14 residues. Between the trimmed V and J ends, which lost 8 bases and 3 bases, there was a span of 17 bases. Per germline, CDR1 SGHNT and CDR2 YYREEE (reference sequence). The CDR3 DNA follows: TGTGCCAGTACAACTCAGGGTCGGGACACTGAAGCTTTCTTT. Its translation is CASTTQGRDTEAFF.

The chain recombines TRBV6-5 with TRBJ1-2; 7 bases match TRBD1. The CDR3 sequence is 14 residues long. The germline V gene encodes CDR1 MNHEY and CDR2 SVGAGI. After removal of 6 bases from V and 3 bases from J, the junction contained 7 bases not matched to a gene. The CDR3 region has the DNA TGTGCCAGCAGACCTCTAGGGACAGACTATGGCTACACCTTC. Its translation is CASRPLGTDYGYTF.

The V and J genes are TRBV5-1 and TRBJ2-5; TRBD1 is a possible D gene (6 bases). The CDR3 spans 14 residues. The V and J ends lost 3 bases and 4 bases respectively, with 13 bases between them. CDR1 and CDR2 (germline): SGHRS, YFSETQ. The CDR3 here is CASSSSSGVETQYF. The CDR3 region has the DNA TGCGCCAGCAGCTCATCTTCAGGGGTAGAGACCCAGTACTTC.

This chain joins TRBV5-5 and TRBJ2-7; 10 bases match TRBD1. Germline CDR1 SGHKS, CDR2 YYEKEE (reference sequence). The V segment lost 4 bases and the J segment 7 bases; nucleotides outside the gene matches: 5. The CDR3 is made up of 13 amino acids. CDR3 in DNA: TGTGCCAGCAGCATACCGGGACAGGGGGAGCAGTACTTC. Translating it yields CASSIPGQGEQYF.

V and J are TRBV7-2 and TRBJ2-7; 7 nucleotides align to TRBD2. Per the germline V gene, CDR1 is SGHTA and CDR2 is FQGNSA. Unmatched junction bases numbered 12, after V lost 2 bases and J lost 5 bases. The CDR3 is made up of 16 amino acids. DNA for the CDR3: TGTGCCAGCAGCTTAATATGGGAGGGCCTACGAAACGAGCAGTACTTC. Residues: CASSLIWEGLRNEQYF.

The rearrangement links TRBV7-2 to TRBJ2-7; the D gene is possibly TRBD2 (6 bases). V lost 5 bases to trimming and J lost 0 bases, with 20 bases between them. The CDR3 totals 17 residues. The germline V gene encodes CDR1 SGHTA and CDR2 FQGNSA. The CDR3 coding sequence is TGTGCCAGCAGCACGGGACTGACGAGAGTTAACTCCTACGAGCAGTACTTC. The encoded protein is CASSTGLTRVNSYEQYF.

This clone has a single count. The chain joins TRBV3-1 (or the pseudogene TRBV3-2) to TRBJ2-1; tentatively, D is TRBD2 (5 bases). This CDR3 is 13 amino acids long. Germline assignment: CDR1 LGHDT and CDR2 YNNKEL (reference sequence). V dropped 2 bases and J dropped 8 bases, with 10 bases sitting between them. CDR3 in amino acids: CASSQLAGDEQFF. The CDR3 DNA reads as TGTGCCAGCAGCCAACTAGCTGGCGATGAGCAGTTCTTC.

This clone was seen only once. The V and J genes are TRBV9 and TRBJ2-7; D possibly corresponds to TRBD1 (6 bases). The CDR3 length is 16 residues. Looked up from germline, CDR1 is SGDLS and CDR2 is YYNGEE. Trimming took off 4 bases at V and 2 bases at J, with 19 bases between the two ends. CDR3: CASSHSGQGSTYEQYF. The DNA of the CDR3 is TGTGCCAGCAGCCATTCCGGGCAGGGGAGTACCTACGAGCAGTACTTC.

This chain joins TRBV30 and TRBJ1-3; 10 nucleotides match TRBD1. V shed 3 bases, J shed 2 bases, and the junction held 7 bases outside the gene matches. This CDR3 contains 16 residues. Germline V gene sequence: CDR1 GTSNPN, CDR2 SVGIG (reference sequence). CDR3 sequence (DNA): TGTGCCTGGAGGGGGGACAGGGGTTTCGCTGGAAACACCATATATTTT. It encodes CAWRGDRGFAGNTIYF.

The J gene is TRBJ2-2, the V gene TRBV5-4, with 7 bases matching TRBD2. The CDR3 contains 17 residues. The V gene end was trimmed by 6 bases and the J gene end by 2 bases; junction bases not matched to a gene: 13. CDR1 and CDR2 (germline): SGHNT, YYREEE (reference sequence). CDR3 residues: CASTLWIGRVNTGELFF. CDR3 DNA: TGTGCCAGCACCCTCTGGATAGGGAGGGTCAACACCGGGGAGCTGTTTTTT.

This chain uses TRBV6-6 with TRBJ1-6; 7 bases align to TRBD1. In germline, CDR1 is MNHNY, CDR2 SVGAGI (reference sequence). V shed 6 bases and J 7 bases; nucleotides not matched to a gene: 3. This CDR3 comprises 13 residues. This chain's CDR3 is CASSQGGNSPLHF. The CDR3 region has the DNA TGTGCCAGCAGCCAGGGGGGAAATTCACCCCTCCACTTT.

This clone was observed a few times. Other DNA sequences in this specimen translate into the identical CDR3. V usage is TRBV2 and J usage is TRBJ1-3, with TRBD1 identical over 8 bases. The CDR3 sequence is 16 residues long. The V gene end was trimmed by 1 base and the J gene end by 0 bases; junction bases not matched to a gene: 2. Per germline, CDR1 SNHLY and CDR2 FYNNEI. Written as DNA, the CDR3 is TGTGCCAGCAGTGAAGGACAGGGGAACTCTGGAAACACCATATATTTT. It is translated as CASSEGQGNSGNTIYF.

The genes are TRBV7-2 and TRBJ2-3, with 8 bases identical to TRBD2. Losses at the gene ends were 0 bases for V and 5 bases for J; bases not matched to a gene: 10. The CDR3 extends over 17 amino acids. Germline V gives CDR1 SGHTA, CDR2 FQGNSA. CDR3: CASSLALGLAGLDTQYF. The CDR3 DNA reads as TGTGCCAGCAGCTTAGCCCTAGGACTAGCAGGGTTAGATACGCAGTATTTT. Full variable domain (missing parts from reference TRBV7-2 and TRBJ2-3): GAGVSQSPSNKVTEKGKDVELRCDPISGHTALYWYRQSLGQGLEFLIYFQGNSAPDKSGLPSDRFSAERTGGSVSTLTIQRTQQEDSAVYLCASSLALGLAGLDTQYFGPGTRLTVL.

The V and J genes are TRBV6-6 and TRBJ2-2; D uncertain. The ends were cut back, 4 bases at V and 6 bases at J, with 9 bases in the middle. Per the germline V gene, CDR1 is MNHNY and CDR2 is SVGAGI (reference sequence). This CDR3 is 13 amino acids long. The CDR3 loop reads CASSSNQPGELFF. The CDR3 DNA reads as TGTGCCAGCAGTTCTAATCAACCCGGGGAGCTGTTTTTT.

The chain is built from TRBV14 and TRBJ1-3, with TRBD1 matching 7 bases. V was pared by 2 bases and J by 3 bases, with 7 bases of the junction left unmatched. The CDR3 has 16 residues. Germline CDR1 SGHDN, CDR2 FVKESK. The CDR3 spells CASSQRTGQGGNTIYF. In nucleotides, the CDR3 is TGTGCCAGCAGCCAACGGACAGGCCAGGGTGGAAACACCATATATTTT.

This clone was counted only a few times. The chain couples TRBV7-2 to TRBJ1-2; 8 bases are shared with TRBD1. The ends lost 6 bases at V and 0 bases at J; junction bases unmatched: 6. CDR1 and CDR2 (germline): SGHTA, FQGNSA. The CDR3 runs 15 residues. This chain's CDR3 is CASSSRTGPNYGYTF. The CDR3 coding sequence is TGTGCCAGCAGTTCTAGGACAGGGCCTAACTATGGCTACACCTTC.

The V call is TRBV2, the J call TRBJ2-7; the match to TRBD2 covers 11 bases. The V gene end was trimmed by 5 bases and the J gene end by 4 bases; junction bases not matched to a gene: 4. The CDR3 runs to 14 residues. The germline gives CDR1 SNHLY, CDR2 FYNNEI. The CDR3 protein is CASSIAGGPYEQYF. The CDR3 DNA is TGTGCCAGCAGTATAGCGGGAGGGCCTTACGAGCAGTACTTC.

The rearrangement joins TRBV3-1 (or the pseudogene TRBV3-2) to TRBJ1-6; no reliable D call. V lost 2 bases to trimming and J lost 14 bases, with 13 bases between them. CDR1 is LGHDT, CDR2 YNNKEL, per germline (reference sequence). The length of the CDR3 is 13 residues. The CDR3 nucleotides read TGTGCCAGCAGCCAAATGGAGGGAAGGGCCCTCCACTTT. Translated, it gives CASSQMEGRALHF.

The V and J genes are TRBV28 and TRBJ2-1; TRBD2 aligns across 8 bases. Germline values: CDR1 MDHEN, CDR2 SYDVKM. CDR3 length equals 14 residues. V trimming: 7 bases; J trimming: 5 bases; junction bases outside the gene matches: 7. CDR3 in amino acids: CASTSGSYHNEQFF. The CDR3 region has the DNA TGTGCCAGCACGAGCGGGAGTTACCACAATGAGCAGTTCTTC.